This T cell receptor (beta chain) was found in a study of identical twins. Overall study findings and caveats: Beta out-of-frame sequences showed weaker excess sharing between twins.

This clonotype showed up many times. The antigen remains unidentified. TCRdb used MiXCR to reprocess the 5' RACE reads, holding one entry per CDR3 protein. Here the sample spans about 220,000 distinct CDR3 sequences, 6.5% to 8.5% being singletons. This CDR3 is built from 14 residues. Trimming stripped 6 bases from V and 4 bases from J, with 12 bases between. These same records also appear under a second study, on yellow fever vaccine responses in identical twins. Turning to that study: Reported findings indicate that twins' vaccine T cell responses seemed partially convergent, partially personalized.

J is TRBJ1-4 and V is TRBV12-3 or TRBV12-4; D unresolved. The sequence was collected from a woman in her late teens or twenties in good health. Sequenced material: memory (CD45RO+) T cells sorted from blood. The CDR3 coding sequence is TGTGCCAGCAGCCCGGACGGACGTAATGAAAAACTGTTTTTT. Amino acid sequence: CASSPDGRNEKLFF.